This entry features one TCR beta chain sequence. Per the germline V gene, CDR1 is MNHNS and CDR2 is SASEGT. The length of the CDR3 is 15 residues. V was shortened by 4 bases and J by 0 bases, with 10 bases between the two germline ends. The record originates from a study of cytomegalovirus exposure and HLA in healthy donors. Overall study: The approximately 110 validation repertoires, a later analysis reported, used the same platform as the roughly 700 repertoires from the first cohort.

Repertoires were generated with immunoSEQ multiplex PCR, while TCRdb's copy carries only in-frame clones and drops some. The data contain about 140,000 clones, roughly 90% of them seen just once; the ten biggest clones take up about 0.64%. The rearrangement links TRBV6-1 to TRBJ1-5, with no clear D. The sequence derives from a man younger than 35 in good health and CMV-seronegative. The material sequenced was PBMCs. CDR3 amino acids: CASSARTDSNQPQHF. The CDR3 DNA reads TGTGCCAGCAGTGCCCGGACTGATAGCAATCAGCCCCAGCATTTT.